Following are 19 T cell receptor beta chains from one sample sequenced in a study of cytotoxic CD8 clonotypes in ibrutinib-treated CLL. Assay: immunoSEQ multiplex PCR; the TCRdb copy retains only in-frame clones and omits some. This table has some 20,000 clones, over 70% appearing once. The specimen was PBMCs, collected before ibrutinib treatment. The receptors shown here come from a human donor with chronic lymphocytic leukemia.

The J gene is TRBJ1-4, the V gene TRBV19; perhaps TRBD1 as D (5 bases). CDR1 LNHDA and CDR2 SQIVND come from the germline V gene (reference sequence). Trimming cost V 5 bases and J 6 bases, with 19 bases left between them. CDR3 length equals 16 residues. The CDR3 loop is CASSQPPRDPDEKLFF. DNA for the CDR3: TGTGCCAGTAGTCAACCCCCGCGGGACCCAGATGAAAAACTGTTTTTT.

The gene calls are TRBV29-1 and TRBJ2-3; D not certain. CDR1 and CDR2 from the germline V gene are SQVTM and ANQGSEA. The CDR3 consists of 13 residues. With 4 bases removed from V and 7 bases from J, the gap between germline ends came to 15 bases. CDR3 sequence (DNA): TGCAGCGTTGCCCCTGGACGGTCGAATACGCAGTATTTT. It encodes CSVAPGRSNTQYF.

J is TRBJ1-5 and V is TRBV28; TRBD1 is a possible D gene (5 bases). Germline V gene sequence: CDR1 MDHEN, CDR2 SYDVKM. V gave up 6 bases and J gave up 2 bases, with 11 bases separating them. The CDR3 totals 14 residues. The CDR3 DNA reads as TGTGCCAGCAGGGCCAGGGAACGCAATCAGCCCCAGCATTTT. Its protein product is CASRARERNQPQHF.

The chain has TRBV9 and TRBJ1-6; TRBD1 agrees at 7 bases. This CDR3 spans 15 amino acids. The J segment lost 10 bases and the V segment lost 3 bases, leaving 10 bases of the junction unmatched. Germline-derived CDR1 and CDR2 are SGDLS and YYNGEE. As DNA, the CDR3 is TGTGCCAGCAGCGCGCGGACAGGAGGAAGCTCACCCCTCCACTTT. It translates to CASSARTGGSSPLHF.

The genes are TRBV6-1 and TRBJ1-4, with no clear D. The V end lost 2 bases, the J end lost 7 bases, and 11 bases lay between the germline ends. This CDR3 comprises 14 residues. CDR1 and CDR2 from the germline V gene are MNHNS and SASEGT. DNA for the CDR3: TGTGCCAGCAGTGAATCAGGCAGGCCTGAAAAACTGTTTTTT. This sequence encodes CASSESGRPEKLFF.

J is TRBJ1-2 and V is TRBV9; 8 nucleotides match TRBD1. The CDR3 sequence is 17 residues long. The V and J ends lost 3 bases and 3 bases, in that order; junction bases with no gene match: 13. The V gene's germline CDR1 is SGDLS and CDR2 YYNGEE. The CDR3 is CASSDPTGQGAHYGYTF. CDR3 bases: TGTGCCAGCAGCGACCCAACCGGGCAGGGGGCCCACTATGGCTACACCTTC. The entire variable domain, with the rest obtained from reference TRBV9 and TRBJ1-2, is as follows: DSGVTQTPKHLITATGQRVTLRCSPRSGDLSVYWYQQSLDQGLQFLIQYYNGEERAKGNILERFSAQQFPDLHSELNLSSLELGDSALYFCASSDPTGQGAHYGYTFGSGTRLTVV.

The rearrangement joins TRBV28 to TRBJ2-4, with D unclear. CDR1 is MDHEN and CDR2 is SYDVKM in the germline V gene. The CDR3 runs 14 residues. The ends were cut back, 2 bases at V and 3 bases at J, with 8 bases in the middle. The CDR3 sequence: CASSLRMGKNIQYF. The CDR3 DNA reads as TGTGCCAGCAGTTTACGGATGGGCAAAAACATTCAGTACTTC.

This rearrangement joins TRBV19 to TRBJ2-3, with 10 positions matching TRBD2. The ends lost 3 bases at V and 1 base at J; junction bases unmatched: 1. CDR3 length: 15 residues. CDR1 LNHDA and CDR2 SQIVND come from the germline V gene (reference sequence). The CDR3 DNA follows: TGTGCCAGTAGTATCGGACTAGCGGGCACAGATACGCAGTATTTT. Its protein product is CASSIGLAGTDTQYF.

By sample share, this clone is large. The gene calls are TRBV2 and TRBJ1-6; D is unclear. The V end lost 4 bases, the J end lost 14 bases, and 9 bases lay between the germline ends. Germline CDR1 reads SNHLY; CDR2 reads FYNNEI. The CDR3 spans 11 residues. The CDR3 sequence is CASSGSQSLHF. CDR3 bases: TGTGCCAGCAGTGGCTCCCAATCCCTCCACTTT.

The chain joins TRBV19 to TRBJ2-1; no clear D. The CDR3 contains 14 residues. Germline V gene sequence: CDR1 LNHDA, CDR2 SQIVND (reference sequence). V lost 0 bases, J lost 5 bases, and 8 bases lay in between. As DNA, the CDR3 is TGTGCCAGTAGTATAGATTTGGGAAACAATGAGCAGTTCTTC. Translation gives CASSIDLGNNEQFF.

The chain couples TRBV6-1 to TRBJ2-5; D might be TRBD2 (5 bases). V shed 2 bases and J shed 5 bases, with 12 bases lying between them. Germline CDR1 reads MNHNS; CDR2 reads SASEGT. CDR3 size: 14 residues. CDR3 sequence reads: CASSERGYSETQYF. CDR3 DNA: TGTGCCAGCAGTGAACGGGGTTATTCGGAGACCCAGTACTTC.

The chain is built from TRBV9 and TRBJ1-1; 9 positions match TRBD1. The J segment lost 4 bases and the V segment lost 0 bases, leaving 16 bases of the junction unmatched. The CDR3 spans 19 residues. In germline, CDR1 is SGDLS, CDR2 YYNGEE. CDR3 DNA: TGTGCCAGCAGCGTAGTATCGGGGAGCGGGACAGGGTCGAGCACTGAAGCTTTCTTT. This codes for CASSVVSGSGTGSSTEAFF.

This chain joins TRBV6-1 and TRBJ2-7; 12 bases fit TRBD1. J gave up 6 bases and V 3 bases, and 9 bases lay outside the gene matches. The length of the CDR3 is 16 residues. CDR1 is MNHNS and CDR2 is SASEGT in the germline V gene. The chain's CDR3 is CASSDLSGTGGFEQYF. The CDR3, as DNA: TGTGCCAGCAGTGACCTGTCCGGGACAGGGGGCTTCGAGCAGTACTTC.

The rearrangement links TRBV19 to TRBJ1-1; 9 nucleotides line up with TRBD1. Losses at the gene ends were 6 bases for V and 0 bases for J; bases not matched to a gene: 2. The CDR3 is 14 amino acids. Germline CDR1 LNHDA, CDR2 SQIVND (reference sequence). The CDR3 DNA reads TGTGCCAGTAGCCGGGACAGGGTGAACACTGAAGCTTTCTTT. Translation gives CASSRDRVNTEAFF.

The rearrangement joins TRBV4-1 to TRBJ2-3; the match to TRBD1 covers 7 bases. This CDR3 region has 15 residues. The germline CDR1 and CDR2 sequences are MGHRA and YSYEKL. After removal of 2 bases from V and 5 bases from J, the junction contained 7 bases not matched to a gene. This chain's CDR3 is CASSQIDREKDTQYF. In nucleotides, the CDR3 is TGCGCCAGCAGCCAAATCGACAGGGAAAAAGATACGCAGTATTTT.

Concerning this clone: The germline gene is not matched at one end of the junction; a read error may be the cause. The chain combines TRBV6-1 with TRBJ2-6; weak D call: TRBD1 (5 bases). The CDR3 has 15 amino acids. Germline V CDR1 and CDR2: MNHNS, SASEGT. The CDR3 nucleotides are TGTGCCAGCAGGGAAGACAGTGCTGGGGCCAACGTCCTGACTTTC. This translates into CASREDSAGANVLTF.

This rearrangement joins TRBV19 to TRBJ2-7, with D perhaps being TRBD1 or TRBD2 (5 bases each). The CDR3 loop spans 16 amino acids. Trimming stripped 3 bases from V and 0 bases from J, with 15 bases between. The germline V gene encodes CDR1 LNHDA and CDR2 SQIVND (reference sequence). Written as DNA, the CDR3 is TGTGCCAGTAGTATCGACGAGGGACCCTACTCCTACGAGCAGTACTTC. It translates to CASSIDEGPYSYEQYF.

The chain uses TRBV4-2 and TRBJ1-6; 8 bases are shared with TRBD1. CDR3 size: 14 residues. CDR1 and CDR2 (germline): LGHNA, YNFKEQ. V was pared by 4 bases and J by 7 bases, with 3 bases of the junction left unmatched. CDR3 amino acids: CASSLGQENSPLHF. The CDR3, as DNA: TGTGCCAGCAGCCTGGGACAGGAGAATTCACCCCTCCACTTT.

J is TRBJ1-1 and V is TRBV19, with no clear D. Germline CDR1 reads LNHDA; CDR2 reads SQIVND (reference sequence). The CDR3 sequence is 13 residues long. V lost 1 base and J 7 bases, leaving 10 bases between the germline ends. The CDR3 sequence: CASSIVFQVEAFF. CDR3 nucleotides: TGTGCCAGTAGTATAGTATTCCAGGTTGAAGCTTTCTTT.